This T cell receptor beta chain was profiled in a study of STAT5B mutations in CD4+ large granular lymphocyte leukemia. Data came from immunoSEQ multiplex PCR; TCRdb stores just in-frame clones and leaves some out. The sample holds 20,000 to 25,000 clones, around 72% seen once. This CDR3 has 18 amino acids. Per germline, CDR1 ENHRY and CDR2 SYGVKD. V dropped 5 bases and J dropped 5 bases, with 22 bases sitting between them. The chain joins TRBV10-3 to TRBJ2-6; D unresolved. The material sequenced was CD4+ T cells from blood buffy coats. This clonotype originated in a human donor in good health. The CDR3, as DNA: TGTGCCATCAGTAATAGAGCGACTGCGCTCTCCCGGGCCAACGTCCTGACTTTC. This translates into CAISNRATALSRANVLTF.